This T cell receptor (beta chain) was obtained from a study of blood T cell repertoires in COVID-19. Profiling relied on immunoSEQ multiplex PCR, and the TCRdb table lists in-frame clones only, not all of them. In the table there are roughly 200,000 clones, roughly nine tenths of which are singletons. The CDR3 extends over 13 amino acids. Trimming shortened V by 3 bases and J by 6 bases, and 12 bases separated the two germline ends. The germline V gene has CDR1 LNHDA and CDR2 SQIVND (reference sequence). The receptor was isolated from a man aged 35-49 years with acute or convalescent COVID-19. V usage is TRBV19 and J usage is TRBJ2-7; unclear D gene. Specimen: peripheral blood. The CDR3 sequence is CASSIDGSGEQYF. CDR3 sequence (DNA): TGTGCCAGTAGTATTGACGGATCGGGCGAGCAGTACTTC. Looking up the rest from reference TRBV19 and TRBJ2-7 gives the full variable domain: DGGITQSPKYLFRKEGQNVTLSCEQNLNHDAMYWYRQDPGQGLRLIYYSQIVNDFQKGDIAEGYSVSREKKESFPLTVTSAQKNPTAFYLCASSIDGSGEQYFGPGTRLTVT.